This T cell receptor (beta chain) emerged from a study of blood T cell repertoires in COVID-19 (dated by TCRdb to about 2020). With regard to the full study: The collaborator samples originated in the United States, Italy and Spain and spanned the acute and convalescent phases of COVID-19. Where HLA class I and class II types were available, the types were taken from metadata supplied by the sample provider, not from assay-based typing. Subjects who had been exposed to COVID-19, were actively infected with it, or had recovered from it provided the deeply sampled blood TCRbeta repertoires that made up the dataset. The samples were drawn from two sources: the first 160 participants of the ongoing ImmuneRACE study, and some 1,300 subjects contributed by 6 global collaborators. The repertoires were made available in a free public database intended to serve as a resource for research on the immune response to SARS-CoV-2. The material from the prospective study consisted of cDNA or gDNA derived from T cells, B-cell-depleted T cells, or PBMCs. The sample metadata nearly always contained a de-identified subject ID, COVID-19 status, age in years and sex.

The research as a whole found: How much clinical and demographic metadata was included differed by source and by participant, and the metadata was provided uncurated.

Participants in the prospective study were aged roughly 18 to 95 years, lived in under 30 United States geographic areas, and enrolled through a virtual design. In the prospective study, participants were assigned to cohorts based on the clinical history participants reported in a screening survey and a study questionnaire. For ImmuneRACE Cohort 3, a participant was defined as recovered based on two consecutive negative NP/OP PCR tests, clearance by a healthcare professional, or resolution of symptoms. Mobile phlebotomists in the prospective study collected whole blood, serum and a nasopharyngeal or oropharyngeal swab from every participant. Over a roughly 2-month period, participants in the prospective study had the option of providing additional blood draws and questionnaires. Prospective study blood samples were shipped either frozen or at room temperature before DNA extraction. For this chain, trimming is 5 bases at the V end and 8 bases at the J end, and the number of junction bases without a gene match is 5. Looking up the germline V gene (reference sequence) yields CDR1 SEHNR and CDR2 FQNEAQ. Including the terminal cysteine and phenylalanine, the CDR3 comprises 13 residues. The entry retains the CDR3 DNA only, 39 bases that are in frame from base 1.

Points on this clone: This clone's antigen is unknown. Per-base quality was not reported, and no clone a single base away is much larger than it.

TCRbeta CDR3 regions were amplified from genomic DNA using the immunoSEQ Assay, a bias-controlled multiplex PCR. As for the original processing: Nucleated cell counts per sample were estimated from amplification of reference gene primers within the assay. To quantify the absolute abundance of each unique TCRbeta CDR3 rearrangement, sequence reads were collapsed and filtered. For each sample, productive Simpson clonality was calculated by taking the square root of Simpson's diversity index across productive rearrangements. This is the immuneACCESS table as TCRdb keeps it, with only in-frame sequences that have V and J called. A part of the clones is gone; compared with another copy, unresolved V genes explain less than half, and the rest is unexplained. The V and J calls and clone size are taken from that table; D and trimming were inferred from the DNA. A total of some 260,000 clones appear in this sample, about 89% of them only once. The top ten constitute 8.8% of the sample.

The sequence was collected from a man aged 40-55 years who had recovered from COVID-19. The chain employs TRBV7-9 and TRBJ1-2; 10 bases in the middle match TRBD1. Input material: PBMCs or T cells enriched from blood (not recorded which). The CDR3 corresponds to CASSRQGAGGYTF. The sequenced DNA is TGTGCCAGCAGCCGACAGGGGGCCGGGGGCTACACCTTC.